The rows below give T cell receptor beta chains drawn from one sample of a study of T-cell reconstitution after alpha-beta-depleted transplantation in children. TCRdb re-derived calls from the PCR reads in MiXCR, one entry per CDR3 protein. The sample includes about 500,000 distinct CDR3 sequences, about 31% of them seen just once. The sample was PBMCs from the stem cell graft donor, taken from the stem cell graft. The origin of the receptors is a human donor who donated a stem cell graft to a child with aplastic anemia. CDR3s include the opening cysteine and the closing phenylalanine or tryptophan. Fields, in order: V gene, clone size, D gene, J gene, CDR3 DNA, CDR3 protein. The D gene is left open where the match is weak. The size entry is marked missing in some rows and otherwise reads once, few, many or a size class.

V gene: TRBV5-1
clone size: NA
D gene: NA
J gene: TRBJ1-1
CDR3 DNA: TGCGCCAGCAGCTTGGCTCAGGGCACTGAAGCTTTCTTT
CDR3 protein: CASSLAQGTEAFF

V gene: TRBV5-5
clone size: NA
D gene: TRBD1
J gene: TRBJ2-5
CDR3 DNA: TGTGCCAGCAGTAACCGGGACAGGGCCTCAGAGACCCAGTACTTC
CDR3 protein: CASSNRDRASETQYF

V gene: TRBV18
clone size: few
D gene: TRBD1
J gene: TRBJ1-1
CDR3 DNA: TGTGCCAGCTCACCACCGGGGGACAGGAACACTGAAGCTTTCTTT
CDR3 protein: CASSPPGDRNTEAFF

V gene: TRBV18
clone size: few
D gene: NA
J gene: TRBJ1-5
CDR3 DNA: TGTGCCAGCTCATCCACGAGTAGCAATCAGCCCCAGCATTTT
CDR3 protein: CASSSTSSNQPQHF

V gene: TRBV7-2
clone size: NA
D gene: NA
J gene: TRBJ2-3
CDR3 DNA: TGTGCCAGCAGCTCCAGTACGGGATTGGCAGATACGCAGTATTTT
CDR3 protein: CASSSSTGLADTQYF

V gene: TRBV5-1
clone size: NA
D gene: NA
J gene: TRBJ2-7
CDR3 DNA: TGCGCCAGCAGCTTGGAGGGTTGGCGATCGGGCGAGCAGTACTTC
CDR3 protein: CASSLEGWRSGEQYF

V gene: TRBV13
clone size: NA
D gene: TRBD2
J gene: TRBJ2-7
CDR3 DNA: TGTGCCAGCAGCTCAGGACTAGCGGGACGAAATTACGAGCAGTACTTC
CDR3 protein: CASSSGLAGRNYEQYF

V gene: TRBV30
clone size: few
D gene: NA
J gene: TRBJ1-1
CDR3 DNA: TGTGCCTGGAGTGTCGGGGCTAACCTGAAAGCTTTCTTT
CDR3 protein: CAWSVGANLKAFF

V gene: TRBV5-1
clone size: NA
D gene: NA
J gene: TRBJ2-4
CDR3 DNA: TGCGCCAGCAGCTTTGGGACCTCCAAAAACATTCAGTACTTC
CDR3 protein: CASSFGTSKNIQYF

V gene: TRBV12-3/TRBV12-4
clone size: few
D gene: TRBD2
J gene: TRBJ2-3
CDR3 DNA: TGTGCCAGCAGGTCCCGACTAGCCCATACGCAGTATTTT
CDR3 protein: CASRSRLAHTQYF

V gene: TRBV5-4
clone size: few
D gene: TRBD2
J gene: TRBJ2-1
CDR3 DNA: TGTGCCAGCAGCTTGGGCGGGAAACTAGCGGGGACCTACAATGAGCAGTTCTTC
CDR3 protein: CASSLGGKLAGTYNEQFF

V gene: TRBV28
clone size: NA
D gene: TRBD1
J gene: TRBJ1-4
CDR3 DNA: TGTGCCAGCAGCCGACGGCAGACAGGGGATGAAAAACTGTTTTTT
CDR3 protein: CASSRRQTGDEKLFF

V gene: TRBV7-9
clone size: NA
D gene: TRBD2
J gene: TRBJ2-1
CDR3 DNA: TGTGCCAGCAGCTCCGGTGGTGGGGGAGGGCCGGGGAATGAGCAGTTCTTC
CDR3 protein: CASSSGGGGGPGNEQFF

V gene: TRBV29-1
clone size: few
D gene: NA
J gene: TRBJ1-1
CDR3 DNA: TGCAGCGTTGAAGATGTCCAGTCCGGGCCGGGTGAAGCTTTCTTT
CDR3 protein: CSVEDVQSGPGEAFF

V gene: TRBV20-1
clone size: few
D gene: TRBD1
J gene: TRBJ1-3
CDR3 DNA: TGCAGTGCTAAACCGGGACAGGGAAGGTCATCCGGAAACACCATATATTTT
CDR3 protein: CSAKPGQGRSSGNTIYF

V gene: TRBV12-3/TRBV12-4
clone size: few
D gene: NA
J gene: TRBJ1-1
CDR3 DNA: TGTGCCAGCAGTTTAGACAGGGCTGCAGTTGGTTTCTTT
CDR3 protein: CASSLDRAAVGFF

V gene: TRBV12-3/TRBV12-4
clone size: NA
D gene: TRBD2
J gene: TRBJ2-7
CDR3 DNA: TGTGCCAGCAGTCTACCCCCCGGGACTAGCGGTTACTTC
CDR3 protein: CASSLPPGTSGYF

V gene: TRBV6-1
clone size: NA
D gene: TRBD1
J gene: TRBJ1-1
CDR3 DNA: TGTGCCAGCAAACCGGGACAGGGAGTCACTGAAGCTTTCTTT
CDR3 protein: CASKPGQGVTEAFF

V gene: TRBV19
clone size: NA
D gene: TRBD1
J gene: TRBJ2-4
CDR3 DNA: TGTGCCTCGACCACAGGGGACATTCAGTACTTC
CDR3 protein: CASTTGDIQYF

V gene: TRBV7-3
clone size: NA
D gene: NA
J gene: TRBJ2-7
CDR3 DNA: TGTGCCAGCAGCTTAGCTTATGGGGGTGAGCAGTACTTC
CDR3 protein: CASSLAYGGEQYF

V gene: TRBV13
clone size: NA
D gene: NA
J gene: TRBJ1-1
CDR3 DNA: TGTGCCAGCAGCTTAGGAGACATTAACACTGAAGCTTTCTTT
CDR3 protein: CASSLGDINTEAFF

V gene: TRBV7-6
clone size: NA
D gene: TRBD2
J gene: TRBJ2-5
CDR3 DNA: TGTGCCAGCAGCTGGGGACTAGCGAAAGAGACCCAGTACTTC
CDR3 protein: CASSWGLAKETQYF

V gene: TRBV19
clone size: few
D gene: TRBD1
J gene: TRBJ2-2
CDR3 DNA: TGTGCCAGTAGTATAGTCCGGGACAGGGACTTCACCGGGGAGCTGTTTTTT
CDR3 protein: CASSIVRDRDFTGELFF

V gene: TRBV28
clone size: NA
D gene: NA
J gene: TRBJ2-7
CDR3 DNA: TGTGCCAGCAGTTTCCAATCCTACGAGCAGTACTTC
CDR3 protein: CASSFQSYEQYF

V gene: TRBV18
clone size: few
D gene: NA
J gene: TRBJ1-6
CDR3 DNA: TGTGCCAGCTCACCACCTTCAGCAGGGAGCTCCTATAATTCACCCCTCCACTTT
CDR3 protein: CASSPPSAGSSYNSPLHF

V gene: TRBV12-3/TRBV12-4
clone size: NA
D gene: NA
J gene: TRBJ2-4
CDR3 DNA: TGTGCCAGCAGTTTAGTCTGGAGGGACATTCAGTACTTC
CDR3 protein: CASSLVWRDIQYF

V gene: TRBV18
clone size: few
D gene: NA
J gene: TRBJ2-2
CDR3 DNA: TGTGCCAGCTCACAACAGAGCTCGAACACCGGGGAGCTGTTTTTT
CDR3 protein: CASSQQSSNTGELFF

V gene: TRBV7-9
clone size: few
D gene: TRBD2
J gene: TRBJ2-7
CDR3 DNA: TGTGCCAGCAGCTTAGCAGGGCTCGGCGGGAGAAACTACGAGCAGTACTTC
CDR3 protein: CASSLAGLGGRNYEQYF

V gene: TRBV28
clone size: few
D gene: NA
J gene: TRBJ2-1
CDR3 DNA: TGTGCCAGCAGTCCACCGACGGTCAATGAGCAGTTCTTC
CDR3 protein: CASSPPTVNEQFF

V gene: TRBV12-3/TRBV12-4
clone size: NA
D gene: NA
J gene: TRBJ1-1
CDR3 DNA: TGTGCCAGCAGTGAGGACAGTTTATTGAACACTGAAGCTTTCTTT
CDR3 protein: CASSEDSLLNTEAFF

V gene: TRBV11-2
clone size: NA
D gene: TRBD2
J gene: TRBJ2-1
CDR3 DNA: TGTGCCAGCAGCCCGATAGGGACTAGCGGTTTCCATGAGCAGTTCTTC
CDR3 protein: CASSPIGTSGFHEQFF

V gene: TRBV12-3/TRBV12-4
clone size: few
D gene: TRBD1
J gene: TRBJ1-2
CDR3 DNA: TGTGCCAGCAGCACTCCGGGACAGATCTATGGCTACACCTTC
CDR3 protein: CASSTPGQIYGYTF

V gene: TRBV29-1
clone size: NA
D gene: NA
J gene: TRBJ2-1
CDR3 DNA: TGCAGCGTTGAACCCTATAGCATGGGGTACAATGAGCAGTTCTTC
CDR3 protein: CSVEPYSMGYNEQFF

V gene: TRBV12-5
clone size: few
D gene: NA
J gene: TRBJ1-5
CDR3 DNA: TGTGCTAGTGGTTTGGGGCTGGGGCCCCAGCATTTT
CDR3 protein: CASGLGLGPQHF

V gene: TRBV6-2/TRBV6-3
clone size: few
D gene: TRBD1
J gene: TRBJ1-1
CDR3 DNA: TGTGCCAGCAGGACCGACGGGACAGGGGGTGTGAACACTGAAGCTTTCTTT
CDR3 protein: CASRTDGTGGVNTEAFF

V gene: TRBV6-1
clone size: NA
D gene: TRBD2
J gene: TRBJ2-3
CDR3 DNA: TGTGCCAGCAGTGAAGCGGGGACTAGCGGGGCAGATACGCAGTATTTT
CDR3 protein: CASSEAGTSGADTQYF

V gene: TRBV5-5
clone size: NA
D gene: TRBD2
J gene: TRBJ2-1
CDR3 DNA: TGTGCCAGCAGCTTCTCCGGGACTAGGTACAATGAGCAGTTCTTC
CDR3 protein: CASSFSGTRYNEQFF

V gene: TRBV7-8
clone size: NA
D gene: NA
J gene: TRBJ2-3
CDR3 DNA: TGTGCCAGCAGCTTAGTTTTTAGAGGAAAGTGGAGCACAGATACGCAGTATTTT
CDR3 protein: CASSLVFRGKWSTDTQYF

V gene: TRBV6-2/TRBV6-3
clone size: NA
D gene: NA
J gene: TRBJ2-2
CDR3 DNA: TGTGCCAGCAGTTACCGACTGTACACCGGGGAGCTGTTTTTT
CDR3 protein: CASSYRLYTGELFF

V gene: TRBV5-4
clone size: NA
D gene: NA
J gene: TRBJ1-1
CDR3 DNA: TGTGCCAGCAGCTTGTTGGGCGGGGGCAGGGACACTGAAGCTTTCTTT
CDR3 protein: CASSLLGGGRDTEAFF

V gene: TRBV18
clone size: NA
D gene: TRBD1
J gene: TRBJ1-1
CDR3 DNA: TGTGCCAGCTCACCAAGACAGGGAGAAGCTTTCTTT
CDR3 protein: CASSPRQGEAFF

V gene: TRBV12-3/TRBV12-4
clone size: NA
D gene: TRBD2
J gene: TRBJ2-6
CDR3 DNA: TGTGCCAGCAGTCCCTTCCCCGGGAGGGCTCCCTCTGGGGCCAACGTCCTGACTTTC
CDR3 protein: CASSPFPGRAPSGANVLTF

V gene: TRBV7-6
clone size: few
D gene: NA
J gene: TRBJ2-7
CDR3 DNA: TGTGCCAGCAGCTTGGGGAGCATGACCTACGAGCAGTACTTC
CDR3 protein: CASSLGSMTYEQYF

V gene: TRBV20-1
clone size: NA
D gene: TRBD2
J gene: TRBJ2-2
CDR3 DNA: TGCAGTGCTAGACGGGAGGGTAGCACCGGGGAGCTGTTTTTT
CDR3 protein: CSARREGSTGELFF

V gene: TRBV15
clone size: NA
D gene: NA
J gene: TRBJ2-7
CDR3 DNA: TGTGCCACCAGCGCCTTGACAGGTTCCTACGAGCAGTACTTC
CDR3 protein: CATSALTGSYEQYF

V gene: TRBV30
clone size: NA
D gene: TRBD1
J gene: TRBJ1-5
CDR3 DNA: TGTGCCTGGAGTCGTTCAGGGGGGGCTCAGCCCCAGCATTTT
CDR3 protein: CAWSRSGGAQPQHF

V gene: TRBV19
clone size: NA
D gene: NA
J gene: TRBJ1-5
CDR3 DNA: TGTGCCAGTAGTATAGATTTCGGGACACTTTGGTCCAATCAGCCCCAGCATTTT
CDR3 protein: CASSIDFGTLWSNQPQHF